The 29 T cell receptor beta chains reported below all come from one sample, sequenced in a study of monozygotic twins with inflammatory bowel disease. TCRdb re-called the 5' RACE reads and shows each CDR3 protein once, DNA omitted. The clone table shows around 220,000 distinct CDR3 sequences, with the ten largest holding 7.5% to 9.5%. Sequences were obtained from blood. These receptors all stem from a human donor with ulcerative colitis or Crohn's disease, or a healthy co-twin of an affected twin (not recorded which).

The rearrangement uses TRBV29-1 and TRBJ1-2; no DNA is available, so the TRBD1 call from TCRdb remains unchecked. This CDR3 contains 13 residues. Germline CDR1 SQVTM, CDR2 ANQGSEA. The CDR3 loop is CSVSGQGNYGYTF.

V gene TRBV15 combines with J gene TRBJ2-3. The germline CDR1 and CDR2 sequences are LNHNV and YYDKDF (reference sequence). The length of the CDR3 is 14 residues. CDR3: CATSSVGSTDTQYF.

The CDR3 protein is CASSVQGNQPQHF. The chain employs TRBV5-5 and TRBJ1-5; TCRdb outputs TRBD1, but without DNA this stays unchecked. Germline V gives CDR1 SGHKS, CDR2 YYEKEE (reference sequence). The CDR3 loop spans 13 amino acids.

This rearrangement joins TRBV7-2 to TRBJ1-2. The V gene's germline CDR1 is SGHTA and CDR2 FQGNSA. The CDR3 consists of 15 residues. CDR3 sequence: CASSLGGLPGTGYTF.

V usage is TRBV20-1 and J usage is TRBJ2-1; without DNA, the TCRdb call of TRBD1 cannot be checked. Germline loops: CDR1 DFQATT, CDR2 SNEGSKA (reference sequence). The CDR3 totals 11 residues. The CDR3 protein is CSARGDNEQFF.

The chain recombines TRBV7-2 with TRBJ2-7; TCRdb picks TRBD2, but there is no DNA to check that call. There are 16 residues in the CDR3. Germline V gene sequence: CDR1 SGHTA, CDR2 FQGNSA. The CDR3 sequence is CASSLVGGVASYEQYF.

This chain uses TRBV5-6 with TRBJ2-1; TCRdb names TRBD2, which stays unverified in the absence of DNA. Germline assignment: CDR1 SGHDT and CDR2 YYEEEE. This CDR3 region has 15 residues. The CDR3 loop reads CASLGLAGAENEQFF.

V is TRBV6-5 and J is TRBJ1-5; TCRdb designates TRBD1, a call that cannot be tested without DNA. Looked up from germline, CDR1 is MNHEY and CDR2 is SVGAGI. The CDR3 sequence is 17 residues long. This chain's CDR3 is CASSSPLGQGSNQPQHF.

V and J are TRBV27 and TRBJ1-2; without DNA, the TCRdb call of TRBD1 cannot be checked. The CDR3 covers 15 residues. Germline V gives CDR1 MNHEY, CDR2 SMNVEV (reference sequence). CDR3 amino acids: CASSRLDSILYGYTF.

The chain is built from TRBV6-5 and TRBJ1-5; there is no DNA to check the TCRdb D call of TRBD1. Germline V CDR1 and CDR2: MNHEY, SVGAGI. The CDR3 length is 14 residues. CDR3 protein: CASSPDSYNQPQHF.

This chain uses TRBV10-3 with TRBJ1-6. This CDR3 is 12 amino acids long. CDR1 ENHRY and CDR2 SYGVKD come from the germline V gene. This chain's CDR3 is CAISESSTALHF.

This chain joins TRBV29-1 and TRBJ2-6; TCRdb lists TRBD2, though no DNA is available to test this call. CDR3 length: 17 amino acids. CDR1 is SQVTM and CDR2 is ANQGSEA in the germline V gene. CDR3 protein: CSVQQVAGGSGANVLTF.

The CDR3 sequence: CASSLLSGNTGELLF. This chain uses TRBV7-2 with TRBJ2-2. The CDR3 has 15 amino acids. CDR1 and CDR2 (germline): SGHTA, FQGNSA. Full variable domain (remainder filled in from reference TRBV7-2 and TRBJ2-2): GAGVSQSPSNKVTEKGKDVELRCDPISGHTALYWYRQSLGQGLEFLIYFQGNSAPDKSGLPSDRFSAERTGGSVSTLTIQRTQQEDSAVYLCASSLLSGNTGELLFGEGSRLTVL.

The chain is built from TRBV3-1 and TRBJ1-1; lacking DNA, the TRBD1 call made by TCRdb goes unchecked. The CDR3 length is 14 residues. Germline CDR1 and CDR2: LGHDT and YNNKEL (reference sequence). The CDR3 region is CASSQYPGTGEAFF.

The chain links TRBV5-1 to TRBJ2-3; the TCRdb D gene call, TRBD1, has no DNA to confirm it. CDR1 is SGHRS, CDR2 YFSETQ, per germline. This CDR3 region has 13 residues. The CDR3 loop reads CASRLAGGNTQYF.

This chain joins TRBV5-1 and TRBJ2-5; TCRdb's D call of TRBD1 is untestable without DNA. This CDR3 spans 15 amino acids. CDR1 SGHRS and CDR2 YFSETQ come from the germline V gene. Here the CDR3 reads CASRLGTGDQETQYF. Filled out from reference TRBV5-1 and TRBJ2-5, the complete variable domain reads KAGVTQTPRYLIKTRGQQVTLSCSPISGHRSVSWYQQTPGQGLQFLFEYFSETQRNKGNFPGRFSGRQFSNSRSEMNVSTLELGDSALYLCASRLGTGDQETQYFGPGTRLLVL.

V is TRBV4-1 and J is TRBJ2-1; TCRdb proposes TRBD1, but this gene call is untestable without DNA. The CDR3 contains 16 residues. Germline values: CDR1 MGHRA, CDR2 YSYEKL. CDR3 sequence reads: CASSQETAGAYNEQFF.

The chain employs TRBV29-1 and TRBJ2-7. CDR1 is SQVTM and CDR2 is ANQGSEA in the germline V gene. The CDR3 totals 12 residues. The CDR3 region is CSVEKSSYEQYF.

The chain uses TRBV27 and TRBJ2-1. The CDR3 has 14 amino acids. Looked up from germline, CDR1 is MNHEY and CDR2 is SMNVEV (reference sequence). This CDR3 reads CASSLTTLANEQFF.

The chain couples TRBV14 to TRBJ2-1. The CDR3 runs to 12 residues. Germline V gene data show CDR1 as SGHDN and CDR2 as FVKESK. CDR3 amino acids: CASSQAGYEQFF.

The rearrangement joins TRBV5-1 to TRBJ2-7; the TCRdb call, TRBD1, lacks DNA for checking. The CDR3 runs to 16 residues. Germline values: CDR1 SGHRS, CDR2 YFSETQ. The CDR3 sequence: CASSSWTGGYSYEQYF.

J is TRBJ2-3 and V is TRBV29-1; without DNA, the TCRdb call of TRBD1 cannot be checked. Per germline, CDR1 SQVTM and CDR2 ANQGSEA. The CDR3 has 12 residues. The CDR3 is CSVELGAFTQYF.

The chain couples TRBV12-3 or TRBV12-4 to TRBJ1-5; TCRdb proposes TRBD1, but this gene call is untestable without DNA. There are 15 residues in the CDR3. Here the CDR3 reads CASSFYRDSNRPQHF.

The rearrangement joins TRBV7-9 to TRBJ2-1. Looked up from germline, CDR1 is SEHNR and CDR2 is FQNEAQ (reference sequence). This CDR3 has 15 amino acids. The CDR3 protein is CASSSFRDAYNEQFF.

V usage is TRBV4-1 and J usage is TRBJ2-7; without DNA, the TCRdb call of TRBD2 cannot be checked. Germline CDR1 reads MGHRA; CDR2 reads YSYEKL. This CDR3 has 17 amino acids. The CDR3 here is CASSPTPGGGGQNEQYF.

CDR3 loop: CASSLSGGTPGYTF. The rearrangement joins TRBV5-1 to TRBJ1-2; without DNA, the TCRdb call of TRBD1 cannot be checked. CDR1 is SGHRS and CDR2 is YFSETQ in the germline V gene. This CDR3 region has 14 residues.

This chain links TRBV5-1 with TRBJ2-7; absent DNA, TCRdb's TRBD1 call cannot be checked. The CDR3 loop spans 14 amino acids. Germline V CDR1 and CDR2: SGHRS, YFSETQ. CDR3 sequence: CASSLNRGAYEQYF. Looking up the rest from reference TRBV5-1 and TRBJ2-7 gives the full variable domain: KAGVTQTPRYLIKTRGQQVTLSCSPISGHRSVSWYQQTPGQGLQFLFEYFSETQRNKGNFPGRFSGRQFSNSRSEMNVSTLELGDSALYLCASSLNRGAYEQYFGPGTRLTVT.

The chain has TRBV7-9 and TRBJ2-2; TCRdb gives TRBD1 as the D gene, but with no DNA this cannot be confirmed. CDR1 is SEHNR and CDR2 is FQNEAQ in the germline V gene (reference sequence). The length of the CDR3 is 15 residues. CDR3 sequence: CASSPQGPNTGELFF.

J is TRBJ2-1 and V is TRBV27; the TRBD1 assignment by TCRdb is unverifiable without DNA. This CDR3 is built from 13 residues. Germline V gene sequence: CDR1 MNHEY, CDR2 SMNVEV (reference sequence). The CDR3 region is CASSSGPWNEQFF.